This T cell receptor beta chain was observed in a study of shared clonotypes between healthy human individuals. Overall study: Plates per donor: three CD4 naive, three CD4 memory, two CD8 naive, one CD8 memory.

The V gene's germline CDR1 is LNHDA and CDR2 SQIVND (reference sequence). Trimming took off 5 bases at V and 0 bases at J, with 14 bases between the two ends. The CDR3 totals 16 residues. This clone was recorded a few times. Produced via immunoSEQ multiplex PCR; TCRdb's table is partial and in-frame only. This repertoire shows approximately 720,000 clones, less than 80% found once; its top ten account for 1.8%. Material for sequencing was memory CD4+ T cells sorted from blood. Subset: CD45RA-negative fraction. The chain couples TRBV19 to TRBJ1-5; D ambiguous. This clonotype originated in a woman aged 30 to 39 in good health. As DNA, the CDR3 is TGTGCCAGTAGTGCCCGACCGGTTTATAGCAATCAGCCCCAGCATTTT. This codes for CASSARPVYSNQPQHF.